What follows are 3 T cell receptor beta chains derived from one specimen sequenced in a study of control samples from healthy donors and cancer patients. TCRdb keeps only in-frame clones here, not all; method: immunoSEQ multiplex PCR. The sample has under 450,000 clones, over 75% seen once. Material for sequencing was PBMCs. The origin of the receptors is a man in his forties with head and neck cancer.

CDR3 nucleotides: TGTGCCAGTAGTATAGAAGGGACTAGCGGGAGTATAAATGAGCAGTTCTTC. Translated: CASSIEGTSGSINEQFF. This chain connects TRBV19 to TRBJ2-1, with 14 positions matching TRBD2. Losses at the gene ends were 0 bases for V and 7 bases for J; bases not matched to a gene: 5. This CDR3 has 17 residues. Germline V gene lookup returns CDR1 LNHDA and CDR2 SQIVND (reference sequence).

The rearrangement uses TRBV6-5 and TRBJ2-7; D remains ambiguous. The length of the CDR3 is 15 residues. Germline lookup yields CDR1 MNHEY and CDR2 SVGAGI. The V end lost 3 bases, the J end lost 4 bases, and 16 bases lay between the germline ends. The CDR3 region has the DNA TGTGCCAGCAGTTATCAAAGTAGACCAGATTACGAGCAGTACTTC. This gives the protein CASSYQSRPDYEQYF.

The chain combines TRBV6-5 with TRBJ1-2; perhaps TRBD1 as D (6 bases). Germline assignment: CDR1 MNHEY and CDR2 SVGAGI. This CDR3 contains 13 residues. Trimming shortened V by 4 bases and J by 10 bases, and 16 bases separated the two germline ends. CDR3 DNA sequence: TGTGCCAGCAGTTGGACTTGGCAGGGGAACTACACCTTC. Translation gives CASSWTWQGNYTF.